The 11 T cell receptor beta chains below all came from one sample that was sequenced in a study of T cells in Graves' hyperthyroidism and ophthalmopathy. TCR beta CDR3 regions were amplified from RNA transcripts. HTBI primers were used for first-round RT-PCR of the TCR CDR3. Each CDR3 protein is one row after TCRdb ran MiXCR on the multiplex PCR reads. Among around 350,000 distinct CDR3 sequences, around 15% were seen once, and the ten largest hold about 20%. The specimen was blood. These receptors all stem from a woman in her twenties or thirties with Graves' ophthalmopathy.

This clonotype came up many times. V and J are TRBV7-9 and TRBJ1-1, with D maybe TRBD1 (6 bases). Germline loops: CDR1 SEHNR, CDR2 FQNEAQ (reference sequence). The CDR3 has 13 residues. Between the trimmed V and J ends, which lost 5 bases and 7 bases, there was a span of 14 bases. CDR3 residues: CASSPIGRGEAFF. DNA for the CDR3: TGTGCCAGCAGCCCTATAGGCAGGGGTGAAGCTTTCTTT.

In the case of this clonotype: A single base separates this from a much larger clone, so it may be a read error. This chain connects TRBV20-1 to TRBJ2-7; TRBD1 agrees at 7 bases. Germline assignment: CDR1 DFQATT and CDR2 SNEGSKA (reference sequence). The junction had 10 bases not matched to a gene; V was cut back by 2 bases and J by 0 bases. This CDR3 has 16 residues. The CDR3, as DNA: TGCAGTGCTAGAAAGTTAGGGGCAGGGGGCTCCTACGAGCAGTACTTC. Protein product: CSARKLGAGGSYEQYF.

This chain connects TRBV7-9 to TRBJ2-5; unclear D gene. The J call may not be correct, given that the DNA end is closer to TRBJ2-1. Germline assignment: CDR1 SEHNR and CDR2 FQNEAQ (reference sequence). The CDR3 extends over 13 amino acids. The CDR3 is CASSLEVRETQFF. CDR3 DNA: TGTGCCAGCAGCTTAGAGGTCCGAGAGACCCAGTTCTTC.

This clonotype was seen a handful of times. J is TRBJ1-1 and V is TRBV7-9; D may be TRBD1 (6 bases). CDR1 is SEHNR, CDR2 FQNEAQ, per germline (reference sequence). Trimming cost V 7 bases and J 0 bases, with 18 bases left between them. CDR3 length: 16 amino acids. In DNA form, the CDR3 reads TGTGCCAGCAACCCTCGGGCAGGGGTAGTGAACACTGAAGCTTTCTTT. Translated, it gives CASNPRAGVVNTEAFF.

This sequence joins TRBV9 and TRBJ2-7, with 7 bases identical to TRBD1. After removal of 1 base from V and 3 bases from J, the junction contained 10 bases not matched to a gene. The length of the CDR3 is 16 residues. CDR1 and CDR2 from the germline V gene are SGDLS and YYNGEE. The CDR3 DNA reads TGTGCCAGCAGCGTACACCCATTCGGACAGGACTACGAGCAGTACTTC. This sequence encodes CASSVHPFGQDYEQYF.

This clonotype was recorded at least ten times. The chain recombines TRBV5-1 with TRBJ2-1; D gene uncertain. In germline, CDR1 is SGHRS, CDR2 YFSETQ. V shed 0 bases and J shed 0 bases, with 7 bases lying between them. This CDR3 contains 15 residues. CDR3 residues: CASSLARTSYNEQFF. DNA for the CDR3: TGCGCCAGCAGCTTGGCAAGGACCTCCTACAATGAGCAGTTCTTC.

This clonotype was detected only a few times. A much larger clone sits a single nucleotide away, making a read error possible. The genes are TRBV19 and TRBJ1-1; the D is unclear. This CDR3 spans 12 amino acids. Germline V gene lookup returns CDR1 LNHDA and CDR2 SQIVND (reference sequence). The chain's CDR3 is CASKWANTEASF. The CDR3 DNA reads TGTGCCAGTAAGTGGGCGAACACTGAAGCTTCCTTT.

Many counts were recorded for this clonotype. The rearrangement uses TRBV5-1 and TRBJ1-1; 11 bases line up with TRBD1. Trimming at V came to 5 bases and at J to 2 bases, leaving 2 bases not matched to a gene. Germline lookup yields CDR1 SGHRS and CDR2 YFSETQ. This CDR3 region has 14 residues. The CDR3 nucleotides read TGCGCCAGCAGTCGGACAGGGGGCAACACTGAAGCTTTCTTT. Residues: CASSRTGGNTEAFF.

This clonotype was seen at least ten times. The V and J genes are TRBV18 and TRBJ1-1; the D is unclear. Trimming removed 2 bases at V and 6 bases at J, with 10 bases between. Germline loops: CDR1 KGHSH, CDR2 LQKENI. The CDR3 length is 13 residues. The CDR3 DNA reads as TGTGCCAGCTCACCATCTGGCAGCCCTGAAGCTTTCTTT. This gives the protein CASSPSGSPEAFF.

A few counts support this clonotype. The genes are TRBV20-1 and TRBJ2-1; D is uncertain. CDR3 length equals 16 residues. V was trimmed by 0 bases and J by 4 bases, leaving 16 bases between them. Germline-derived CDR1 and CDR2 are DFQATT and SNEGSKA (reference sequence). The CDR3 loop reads CSARDHKGFRYNEQFF. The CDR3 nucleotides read TGCAGTGCTAGAGATCATAAGGGTTTTAGATACAATGAGCAGTTCTTC.

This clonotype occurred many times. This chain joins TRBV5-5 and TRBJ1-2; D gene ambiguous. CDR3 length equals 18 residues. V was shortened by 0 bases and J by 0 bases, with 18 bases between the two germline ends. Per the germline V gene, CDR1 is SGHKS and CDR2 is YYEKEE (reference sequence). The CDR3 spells CASSLGFPESHPNYGYTF. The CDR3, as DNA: TGTGCCAGCAGCTTGGGGTTTCCGGAAAGCCATCCTAACTATGGCTACACCTTC.